This TCR beta chain was recovered during a study of CD8 T cells in ankylosing spondylitis. General observations from the study: Matched ankylosing spondylitis synovial fluid reportedly showed significant enrichment of disease-linked clones. Clones that were linked to disease were CD8+ and were relatively rare in peripheral blood. There was a TCR beta motif, made of several highly homologous variants, that appeared characteristic of ankylosing spondylitis blood.

Making the TCR beta libraries involved quantitative 5'-RACE with molecular barcodes. Using its own MiXCR run on the 5' RACE reads, TCRdb lists one record per CDR3 protein. The sample contains 150,000 to 200,000 distinct CDR3 sequences, roughly 18% of which appear only once. CDR1 is SGHRS and CDR2 is YFSETQ in the germline V gene. The junction had 8 bases not matched to a gene; V was cut back by 4 bases and J by 6 bases. CDR3 length: 14 residues. This clonotype was picked up many times. What it binds is not known. The chain combines TRBV5-1 with TRBJ2-7, with 9 bases that match TRBD1. The sample was blood, either unsorted or a sorted T cell fraction (not recorded which). This TCR derives from a male donor with ankylosing spondylitis or in good health (not recorded which). CDR3 sequence reads: CASSTDRGFSEQYF. CDR3 nucleotides: TGCGCCAGCAGCACAGACAGGGGGTTTAGCGAGCAGTACTTC.